The present TCR beta chain was sequenced within a study of human T cells and chemical hapten exposure (dated by TCRdb to the early 2020s). For the wider study: For sensitization, 2% DPC in acetone was applied to a roughly 2 cm by roughly 2 cm area of upper inner arm skin. Patients additionally received weekly therapeutic DPC doses to the scalp throughout the roughly 25-week study period. Patch testing was done on the upper back using Finn chambers containing 0.01% DPC, and results were scored after 6 days according to International Contact Dermatitis Research Group standards. Alopecia areata with under or over 50% scalp involvement, alopecia totalis and alopecia universalis were represented in the patient cohort, which was mostly female. Libraries were combined into a pool for sequencing, and differences in TCR yield between samples came mainly from small differences in library volumes within the pool. This study followed changes in the peripheral blood TCR repertoire in vivo during primary and secondary sensitization of alopecia patients to the hapten diphenylcyclopropenone (DPC). Patient blood was sampled pre-sensitization (week 0) and at 2, 6 and about 24 weeks after DPC sensitization. Twenty-nine alopecia patients provided blood for TCR sequencing at one to four time points (pre-sensitization, 2, 6 and 24 weeks).

From a lookup of the germline V gene, CDR1 and CDR2 are KGHDR and SFDVKD. The CDR3 starts with the cysteine, ends with the phenylalanine, and has 15 residues. The kept DNA is CDR3 alone, 45 bases in frame from the first base. After removal of 8 bases from V and 5 bases from J, the junction retains 10 bases not matched to a gene. The protocol used for the library was RACE. The sequencer listed for this sample is NextSeq 500. During library preparation, unique molecular identifiers were attached to individual cDNA molecules so that TCRs could be counted quantitatively and reproducibly. Both TCR alpha and TCR beta chains were sequenced from each blood RNA sample. The authors' pipeline ran thus. Samples had a median of approximately 96,000 TCRs, with a range from roughly 23,224 to 750,000. The Decombinator software suite was used to annotate V, J and CDR3 in the TCR reads. Every sample was subsampled to the same number of TCRs (28,000) for the PS versus PT1 abundance plots. Expanded TCRs were defined as absent before sensitization and observed at least eight times at the 2-week time point. The public reads were reprocessed in TCRdb via fastp at Q25 and MiXCR, keeping in-frame beta chains. For every CDR3 protein sequence, its rows merge into one entry that carries the most common genes and DNA. V and J calls and clone size were set by TCRdb, not the authors. Counted in this sample were approximately 60,000 distinct CDR3 sequences; roughly a tenth of them appeared once. The biggest ten clones account for about an eighth of the sample.

What the authors observed across the whole study: Repeated subsampling changed both the strength of the expansion versus patch-test correlation and the threshold at which the correlation became significant. Expanded TCRs formed significantly more large CDR3 similarity clusters than pre-sensitization or healthy control sets, consistent with antigen-driven responses. No change with DPC sensitization was found in the number of TCRs above 1 in 1000 frequency, and no evidence of global repertoire structure alterations was found. The number of PT1 expanded TCRs positively correlated with patch test score, significant at thresholds 8, 16 and 32 but not 4. Because every patient had alopecia, a presumed autoimmune disease, the patients' immune response might differ from that of healthy individuals.

This clonotype was counted many times. What antigen it recognizes has not been identified. Base qualities are missing; no much larger clone stands one base away. The time point label, read with the paper, signifies: patch test 1, 2 weeks after DPC sensitization. The treatment or condition label here, explained by the study, means: therapeutic diphenylcyclopropenone sensitization with weekly scalp DPC. At each patch-test visit, blood was drawn before the patch test was applied. Eligible patients were aged 18 to 70, diagnosed with alopecia, deemed suitable for DPC therapy, and excluded if pregnant. Total RNA was extracted from unfractionated whole blood that had been collected in Tempus Blood RNA tubes.

The V and J genes are TRBV24-1 and TRBJ2-5; TRBD1 fits 10 bases in the junction. The origin of this receptor is a woman aged 40 to 50 with alopecia areata. Some clones in this sample may be carry-over from other donors' samples. Sequencing was performed on whole blood, taken in connection with sensitization to the hapten diphenylcyclopropenone (DPC). The DNA reads TGTGCCACCAACCCGACAGGGGGCAACCGGGAGACCCAGTACTTC. Its translation reads: CATNPTGGNRETQYF.